The 15 T cell receptor beta chains listed next were all sequenced from one sample in a study of T cell responses to AZD1222 COVID-19 vaccine. The table came from immunoSEQ multiplex PCR; TCRdb's copy has only in-frame clones and leaves some out. The sample shows 100,000 to 150,000 clones, approximately 91% of them seen only once. Material: peripheral blood, obtained 28 days after the second AZD1222 dose. These receptors came from an adult who received the AZD1222 COVID-19 vaccine.

The chain uses TRBV7-9 and TRBJ1-4; D uncertain. In germline, CDR1 is SEHNR, CDR2 FQNEAQ (reference sequence). V was clipped by 2 bases and J by 4 bases, with 8 bases between them. The CDR3 runs to 14 residues. This chain's CDR3 is CASSLQGNNEKLFF. DNA for the CDR3: TGTGCCAGCAGCTTACAAGGGAATAATGAAAAACTGTTTTTT.

CDR3: CASSPSGTAYEQYF. The CDR3 bases are TGTGCCAGCTCACCTTCCGGGACGGCATACGAGCAGTACTTC. The V and J genes are TRBV18 and TRBJ2-7; D may be TRBD1 or TRBD2 (5 bases each). The CDR3 consists of 14 residues. Germline V gene data show CDR1 as KGHSH and CDR2 as LQKENI. The V and J ends lost 3 bases and 4 bases respectively, with 13 bases between them.

The rearrangement links TRBV5-1 to TRBJ2-3; 7 positions agree with TRBD2. Germline V gene sequence: CDR1 SGHRS, CDR2 YFSETQ. The CDR3 spans 16 residues. With 8 bases clipped from V and 4 bases from J, the junction kept 16 bases outside the gene matches. CDR3 region: CARRGRPGLPPDTQYF. The CDR3, as DNA: TGCGCCAGGCGGGGGAGACCGGGACTACCCCCAGATACGCAGTATTTT.

V usage is TRBV5-1 and J usage is TRBJ2-5; TRBD1 matches 7 bases. Germline CDR1 and CDR2: SGHRS and YFSETQ. V was clipped by 4 bases and J by 1 base; unmatched bases: 4. This CDR3 comprises 14 residues. CDR3 residues: CASSEGTAQETQYF. Written as DNA, the CDR3 is TGCGCCAGCAGCGAAGGGACAGCCCAAGAGACCCAGTACTTC.

The V gene is TRBV30, the J gene TRBJ2-7; 10 positions agree with TRBD2. The CDR3 is 17 amino acids. The V segment lost 0 bases and the J segment 2 bases; nucleotides outside the gene matches: 10. The germline gives CDR1 GTSNPN, CDR2 SVGIG (reference sequence). The CDR3 reads CAWSVRPSGSHPYEQYF. For the CDR3, the DNA is TGTGCCTGGAGTGTACGCCCTAGCGGGAGTCACCCCTACGAGCAGTACTTC.

As DNA, the CDR3 is TGCGCCAGCAGCTCCTGGGTGATTTCTGGAAACACCATATATTTT. Translating it yields CASSSWVISGNTIYF. The chain uses TRBV5-1 and TRBJ1-3, with D hard to call. The V gene lost 3 bases and the J gene lost 1 base, with 11 bases spanning the gap. The CDR3 extends over 15 amino acids. Germline CDR1 reads SGHRS; CDR2 reads YFSETQ.

J is TRBJ2-2 and V is TRBV20-1; perhaps TRBD1 as D (5 bases). Looked up from germline, CDR1 is DFQATT and CDR2 is SNEGSKA (reference sequence). With 3 bases removed from V and 1 base from J, the gap between germline ends came to 12 bases. The CDR3 is 15 amino acids. The CDR3 sequence is CSASNSRVNTGELFF. DNA for the CDR3: TGCAGTGCTAGTAATAGCAGGGTGAACACCGGGGAGCTGTTTTTT.

This sequence joins TRBV5-1 and TRBJ2-5, with 9 bases that match TRBD2. The CDR3 sequence is 13 residues long. V gave up 4 bases and J gave up 5 bases; unmatched junction bases: 3. The germline V gene has CDR1 SGHRS and CDR2 YFSETQ. CDR3 protein: CASSPGTSETQYF. DNA of the CDR3: TGCGCCAGCAGCCCCGGGACTAGCGAGACCCAGTACTTC.

This chain joins TRBV5-5 and TRBJ1-2; 8 bases map to TRBD1. This CDR3 has 16 residues. The germline gives CDR1 SGHKS, CDR2 YYEKEE (reference sequence). Trimming cost V 1 base and J 3 bases; bases outside gene matches: 8. The CDR3 is CASSLMGTGYHYGYTF. The CDR3 DNA sequence: TGTGCCAGCAGCTTGATGGGGACAGGTTATCACTATGGCTACACCTTC.

The chain is built from TRBV10-3 and TRBJ2-2; 8 nucleotides match TRBD1. V trimming: 0 bases; J trimming: 1 base; junction bases outside the gene matches: 1. Per germline, CDR1 ENHRY and CDR2 SYGVKD. The CDR3 loop spans 16 amino acids. Here the CDR3 DNA reads TGTGCCATCAGTGAGTCGGGACAGGTGAACACCGGGGAGCTGTTTTTT. Protein sequence: CAISESGQVNTGELFF.

The J gene is TRBJ1-2, the V gene TRBV29-1; 7 bases fit TRBD1. Trimming removed 6 bases from V and 4 bases from J; junction bases left unmatched: 11. The germline gives CDR1 SQVTM, CDR2 ANQGSEA. The CDR3 is made up of 14 amino acids. The CDR3 DNA is TGCAGCGTCGCTCTGACAGGGAGAGTCTATGGCTACACCTTC. It encodes CSVALTGRVYGYTF. The variable domain in full, with the rest retrieved from reference TRBV29-1 and TRBJ1-2, is SAVISQKPSRDICQRGTSLTIQCQVDSQVTMMFWYRQQPGQSLTLIATANQGSEATYESGFVIDKFPISRPNLTFSTLTVSNMSPEDSSIYLCSVALTGRVYGYTFGSGTRLTVV.

The chain is built from TRBV4-2 and TRBJ2-2; 9 nucleotides align to TRBD2. V was clipped by 5 bases and J by 4 bases; unmatched bases: 14. Germline CDR1 and CDR2: LGHNA and YNFKEQ. The CDR3 sequence is 18 residues long. The CDR3 protein is CASSDSGLAGWVTGELFF. CDR3 nucleotides: TGTGCCAGCAGCGACTCCGGGCTAGCGGGATGGGTCACCGGGGAGCTGTTTTTT.

CDR3 protein: CASSTYRRPNSPLHF. The CDR3 DNA follows: TGTGCCAGTAGTACGTACAGGCGGCCTAATTCACCCCTCCACTTT. The chain combines TRBV19 with TRBJ1-6; D might be TRBD1 (5 bases). Per germline, CDR1 LNHDA and CDR2 SQIVND (reference sequence). The CDR3 contains 15 residues. Trimming cost V 4 bases and J 6 bases, with 13 bases left between them.

About this clone: Other DNA sequences in the sample encode the same CDR3. The chain joins TRBV5-6 to TRBJ1-1; tentatively, D is TRBD1 (5 bases). The CDR3 runs to 11 residues. The germline gives CDR1 SGHDT, CDR2 YYEEEE. Trimming cost V 2 bases and J 8 bases, with 7 bases left between them. The DNA for the CDR3 is TGTGCCAGCAGCTTATACAGGGAAGCTTTCTTT. Its protein product is CASSLYREAFF.

The chain combines TRBV20-1 with TRBJ1-2; 7 nucleotides agree with TRBD1. Germline V lookup: CDR1 DFQATT, CDR2 SNEGSKA (reference sequence). The CDR3 spans 13 residues. Unmatched junction bases numbered 4, after V lost 3 bases and J lost 3 bases. This chain's CDR3 is CSASEGGDYGYTF. The CDR3 nucleotides are TGCAGTGCTAGTGAAGGGGGCGACTATGGCTACACCTTC.